This is a list of T cell receptor beta chains from one sample in a study of technical replicates of blood from a handful of donors. Assay: immunoSEQ multiplex PCR; the TCRdb copy retains only in-frame clones and omits some. In the table there are tens of thousands of clones, 94% of which are singletons. Sequencing was carried out using T cells isolated from PBMCs. Source of these receptors: a human donor in good health. Both conserved end residues are trimmed from each CDR3.

len: 10
v_gene: TRBV7-9
CDR3aa: ASSLQEDSSF

len: 11
v_gene: TRBV29-1
CDR3aa: SVEPGGNYGYT

len: 13
v_gene: TRBV4-2
CDR3aa: ASSNPDRGTGELF

len: 14
v_gene: TRBV7-3
CDR3aa: ASSLIGGVGGNEQF

len: 14
v_gene: TRBV6-1
CDR3aa: ASSGPRDLTRDTQY

len: 13
v_gene: TRBV7-8
CDR3aa: ASSLARGRENEQY

len: 12
v_gene: TRBV5-1
CDR3aa: ASSFETAFYGYT

len: 12
v_gene: TRBV15
CDR3aa: ATSNRGVTYEQY

len: 13
v_gene: TRBV7-2
CDR3aa: ASSLIAGGYNEQF

len: 13
v_gene: TRBV29-1
CDR3aa: GRGSGLNSYNEQF

len: 15
v_gene: TRBV19
CDR3aa: ASSLVRPGQGADTQY

len: 11
v_gene: TRBV18
CDR3aa: ASSLQGNQPQH

len: 9
v_gene: TRBV29-1
CDR3aa: SVVGTHEAF

len: 11
v_gene: TRBV4-1
CDR3aa: ASSLSTPYEQY

len: 14
v_gene: TRBV19
CDR3aa: ASSMTGAPNTGELF

len: 13
v_gene: TRBV5-1
CDR3aa: ASSLAADRSTIQY

len: 13
v_gene: TRBV19
CDR3aa: ASSITVQVPLHQH

len: 14
v_gene: TRBV10-3
CDR3aa: AISEGAFGSNQPQH

len: 10
v_gene: TRBV15
CDR3aa: ATSSPKETQY

len: 13
v_gene: TRBV5-1
CDR3aa: ASSWGQGAFTEAF

len: 13
v_gene: TRBV18
CDR3aa: ASSPTQGANSPLH

len: 13
v_gene: TRBV18
CDR3aa: ASSPPGDREYEQY

len: 14
v_gene: TRBV19
CDR3aa: ASSIKLDRGRYEQY

len: 12
v_gene: TRBV5-1
CDR3aa: ASSPGLYFGEQF

len: 11
v_gene: TRBV29-1
CDR3aa: SGAGGQRNEQF

len: 12
v_gene: TRBV9
CDR3aa: ASSVTGGGEKLF

len: 12
v_gene: TRBV19
CDR3aa: ASSIGGAENIQY

len: 12
v_gene: TRBV19
CDR3aa: ASMGLKNTGELF

len: 13
v_gene: TRBV7-9
CDR3aa: ASSFYQGENEKLF

len: 11
v_gene: TRBV5-1
CDR3aa: ASSLGQGETQY

len: 13
v_gene: TRBV7-3
CDR3aa: ASSLQGTSGNTIY

len: 16
v_gene: TRBV5-1
CDR3aa: ASSPRTGPYSGANVLT

len: 13
v_gene: TRBV7-9
CDR3aa: ASSFGQGKDSEAF

len: 13
v_gene: TRBV10-1
CDR3aa: ASSDGLADQETQY

len: 11
v_gene: TRBV6-4
CDR3aa: ASRIGQNTEAF

len: 16
v_gene: TRBV5-1
CDR3aa: ASSFGPSGGAERETQY

len: 10
v_gene: TRBV13
CDR3aa: ASSLGFDGYT

len: 14
v_gene: TRBV4-1
CDR3aa: ASSQGSGGAADTQY

len: 12
v_gene: TRBV19
CDR3aa: ASSRAGGPGEQF

len: 13
v_gene: TRBV5-5
CDR3aa: ASSPPVAGGETQY

len: 10
v_gene: TRBV6-5
CDR3aa: ASRDSSTEAF

len: 14
v_gene: TRBV14
CDR3aa: ASSPRPSGRTDTQY

len: 15
v_gene: TRBV27
CDR3aa: ASSRVTGAPRLYEQY

len: 15
v_gene: TRBV29-1
CDR3aa: SVGERGGPSFYNEQF

len: 11
v_gene: TRBV15
CDR3aa: ATSRQGTGELF

len: 11
v_gene: TRBV6-5
CDR3aa: ASRVRGGTEAF

len: 11
v_gene: TRBV28
CDR3aa: ASSLDRAPEQY

len: 12
v_gene: TRBV6-6
CDR3aa: ASSSTGVNTEAF

len: 13
v_gene: TRBV28
CDR3aa: ASSTLPGGSETQY

len: 11
v_gene: TRBV9
CDR3aa: ASGGAAEETQY

len: 12
v_gene: TRBV5-1
CDR3aa: ASSPGAPVPGYT

len: 10
v_gene: TRBV28
CDR3aa: ASSMGGEGYT